These 10 T cell receptor beta chains originate from one sample sequenced in a study of cytomegalovirus exposure and HLA in healthy donors. Vbeta (60) and Jbeta (13) primers were used in the PCR. Produced via immunoSEQ multiplex PCR; TCRdb's table is partial and in-frame only. This repertoire shows roughly 160,000 clones, 85% found once; its top ten account for 1%. The sequenced material came from PBMCs. The receptors here all came from a boy between 2 and 10 years old in good health and CMV-seronegative.

The V and J genes are TRBV19 and TRBJ1-2, with D uncertain. Germline V gene sequence: CDR1 LNHDA, CDR2 SQIVND (reference sequence). V lost 5 bases and J 4 bases, leaving 14 bases between the germline ends. This CDR3 is 14 amino acids long. The CDR3 is CASSRGFWGYGYTF. The CDR3 bases are TGTGCCAGTAGTCGGGGATTCTGGGGCTATGGCTACACCTTC.

The CDR3 sequence is CASTRPGANNSPLHF. The CDR3 nucleotides read TGTGCCAGCACCCGCCCGGGAGCCAATAATTCACCCCTCCACTTT. This chain joins TRBV5-8 and TRBJ1-6; D not resolved. The CDR3 totals 15 residues. Per germline, CDR1 SGHTS and CDR2 YDEGEE. Trimming shortened V by 6 bases and J by 5 bases, and 15 bases separated the two germline ends.

The gene calls are TRBV11-3 and TRBJ2-2; 10 bases line up with TRBD1. Germline values: CDR1 SGHNT, CDR2 YENEEA. CDR3 length: 17 amino acids. With 5 bases clipped from V and 5 bases from J, the junction kept 11 bases outside the gene matches. The CDR3 reads CASSRATGTGVTGELFF. In DNA, the CDR3 is TGTGCCAGCAGCCGCGCAACCGGGACAGGGGTAACCGGGGAGCTGTTTTTT.

J is TRBJ2-5 and V is TRBV10-3; D may be TRBD2 (5 bases). The end of the DNA aligns better with TRBJ2-7, so the J call may be wrong. The CDR3 has 14 residues. Per the germline V gene, CDR1 is ENHRY and CDR2 is SYGVKD. CDR3 in DNA: TGTGCCATCAGTGAGCCGGGAAGCTCCTACGAGCAGTACTTC. This sequence encodes CAISEPGSSYEQYF.

V gene TRBV2 combines with J gene TRBJ2-2; 13 nucleotides match TRBD2. Germline trimming cut 1 base from V and 7 bases from J; bases unmatched to any gene: 3. The CDR3 extends over 16 amino acids. CDR1 SNHLY and CDR2 FYNNEI come from the germline V gene. In DNA, the CDR3 is TGTGCCAGCAGTGAAGAGGGACTAGCGGGGATCGGGGAGCTGTTTTTT. It yields the protein CASSEEGLAGIGELFF.

A remark on this clone: Its ends do not fully match the called genes, so a read error is possible. The CDR3 protein is CSSSLTGQGNGYTF. As DNA, the CDR3 is TGTTCCAGCAGCCTTACGGGACAGGGCAACGGCTACACCTTC. The rearrangement links TRBV7-9 to TRBJ1-2, with TRBD1 matching 9 bases. The CDR3 spans 14 residues. The germline V gene has CDR1 SEHNR and CDR2 FQNEAQ (reference sequence).

This clone was recorded once. The chain employs TRBV2 and TRBJ2-7; TRBD1 is a possible D gene (5 bases). The V gene lost 7 bases and the J gene lost 3 bases, with 16 bases spanning the gap. This CDR3 spans 14 amino acids. In germline, CDR1 is SNHLY, CDR2 FYNNEI. CDR3 nucleotides: TGTGCCAGCATTCCCGGTAGGGGAAACTACGAGCAGTACGTC. It encodes CASIPGRGNYEQYV.

The V gene is TRBV6-6, the J gene TRBJ2-1; the D is unclear. This CDR3 has 15 amino acids. The V and J ends lost 6 bases and 0 bases respectively, with 12 bases between them. Germline V lookup: CDR1 MNHNY, CDR2 SVGAGI (reference sequence). In DNA form, the CDR3 reads TGTGCCAGCAGCCCCGGCGGAAACTCCTACAATGAGCAGTTCTTC. As protein: CASSPGGNSYNEQFF.

A single count supports this clone. J is TRBJ1-5 and V is TRBV6-1; tentative D call: TRBD1 (5 bases). In germline, CDR1 is MNHNS, CDR2 SASEGT. This CDR3 comprises 11 residues. Trimming stripped 2 bases from V and 11 bases from J, with 7 bases between. The CDR3 protein is CASSEQGTQHF. In DNA, the CDR3 is TGTGCCAGCAGTGAACAGGGAACCCAGCATTTT.

With respect to this clone: At one end, the junction sequence differs from germline, possibly due to a read error. This chain connects TRBV7-7 to TRBJ2-3; 8 bases are shared with TRBD1. Germline CDR1 SSHAT, CDR2 FNYEAQ (reference sequence). This CDR3 has 16 amino acids. The CDR3 bases are TGTGCTAGCAGCTTAGCGGCAGGGGGCTTCACAGATACGCAGTATTTT. Its translation: CASSLAAGGFTDTQYF.